This TCR beta chain was sequenced in a study of beta chain features in type 1 diabetes. Turning to the study itself: Patient and healthy donor groups were alike in age, gender and cell yields. Overall study results and limits: There was a moderate but significant shortening of TCRB CDR3s in all four CD4+ subsets of Type 1 diabetes patients. Sequencing the cDNA could make cells with high TCR expression show up more than they should.

Sorting produced populations that all topped 95% purity. As every portion of the isolated RNA was reverse transcribed, the sequencing read expressed TCRB transcripts. Profiling relied on immunoSEQ multiplex PCR, and the TCRdb table lists in-frame clones only, not all of them. Among more than 95,000 clones listed, 15% to 20% were seen once. Trimming took off 2 bases at V and 5 bases at J, with 12 bases between the two ends. Germline V gene data show CDR1 as GTSNPN and CDR2 as SVGIG (reference sequence). The CDR3 contains 13 residues. About this clone itself: Its antigen is currently unknown.

Sequencing input: central memory CD4+ T cells from blood. The chain uses TRBV30 and TRBJ2-5; D not certain. This receptor was obtained from a man aged 18 to 30 with type 1 diabetes. Written as DNA, the CDR3 is TGTGCCTGGAGTCGCCCCGCCAGGGAGACCCAGTACTTC. Protein: CAWSRPARETQYF.